Sequencing of this T cell receptor beta chain was carried out in a study of shared clonotypes between healthy human individuals (dated by TCRdb to about 2020). About the full investigation: A few men and a couple of women, aged 18 to 49 years, made up the cohort. Different laboratories and diverse techniques were used to prepare libraries and sequence TCR repertoires, to increase sequencing depth and limit assay-specific biases. To estimate repertoire size and how much clonotypes are shared between individuals, the study performed deep sequencing of blood TCR repertoires from about five healthy adults. Between about 0.8 and 9 billion PBMCs per donor were obtained by leukapheresis. For each donor, three plates each were used for CD4 naive and CD4 memory, two plates were used for CD8 naive, and one plate was used for CD8 memory. Points the paper makes about the study in general: Larger estimated clonotype richness was generally found for naive subsets than for memory subsets. Only blood was sampled, and tissue TCR repertoires likely differ from those in blood. Clonotypes shared by all four sorted-subset donors showed higher generation probabilities than non-shared clonotypes. Roughly 5.2% of naive CD4, 3% to 4% of naive CD8, approximately 2% of memory CD4, and less than 0.45% of memory CD8 clonotypes were shared across four donors. Because the study included a small number of donors, the genetic and exposure-history diversity represented was limited. Based on pairwise subsampling, the degree of clonotype sharing among donors was expected to be affected by sequencing depth. Incomplete sequencing was indicated by rarefaction of sorted-subset datasets, despite the large sequencing depth.

Using the deep immunoSEQ assay, TCR CDR3 regions were amplified from genomic DNA by multiplex PCR. Extracted genomic DNA from each cell subset was spread evenly across all wells of several immunoSEQ 96-well plates, with each plate serving as a replicate. For sorted subsets, each replicate PCR was loaded with around 220 ng genomic DNA, equivalent to some 27,000 T cell genomes. Purified libraries were measured with a Qubit 3.0 fluorometer, size-checked on a Bioanalyzer 2100, and measured again with the KAPA Library Quantification kit. A separate single-read 150-cycle Illumina NextSeq 550 flow cell was used to sequence each immunoSEQ 96-well plate. Processing in the source paper ran as follows. The immunoSEQ output contained only junctional sequences without quality scores, so filtering could not match that applied to full-length reads. Sequences were annotated with PyIR, a Python wrapper for IgBLAST v1.9, using IMGT germline references to assign V/J genes and CDR3. Reads were removed for weak V/J assignments (E-value above 1e-6), missing CDR3, stop codons, out-of-frame junctions, or ambiguous translated residues. A V3J clonotype was defined by an identical inferred V gene, J gene, and CDR3 amino acid sequence. To compute the percentage overlap between repertoires, the number of shared unique clonotypes was divided by the size of the smaller repertoire. Repertoire richness was assessed with RTK rarefaction, the Chao1 estimator, and Recon v2.1 estimates of unobserved clonotypes. OLGA was used to compute generation probabilities for all TCRbeta clonotypes that the gDNA method yielded from a handful of donors. TCRdb re-hosts the immuneACCESS table, in-frame sequences only. Its copies lack some clones; in the studies checked, an unresolved V gene accounts for under half of them, and the cause for the rest is not known. V and J calls plus clone size are reproduced from that table; the DNA served to infer D and trimming. Within this sample are about 2 million clones, with roughly 95% of them counted one time only. The ten largest clones add up to approximately 0.13% of the sample.

V loses 4 bases, J loses 1 base, and the germline ends lie 19 bases apart. Per the germline V gene, SNHLY is the CDR1 and FYNNEI is the CDR2. Inclusive of the bounding cysteine and phenylalanine, the CDR3 is 17 residues long. Just the 51-base CDR3 DNA is kept, in frame starting at base 1. The donors were healthy, HIV-negative adults who had no recently reported acute infections or vaccinations. Every donor was a Caucasian adult residing in Nashville, Tennessee, USA. CD4+ T cells were enriched through magnetic negative selection, after which naive cells were positively selected on CD45RA and the remaining negative fraction served as the memory subset. After blood collection by leukapheresis, PBMCs were isolated using Ficoll-Histopaque density gradient centrifugation and then cryopreserved in the vapor phase of liquid nitrogen. Analytical flow cytometry was used to check the purity and quantity of every magnetically sorted T cell population. Genomic DNA was isolated from every sorted fraction and measured by UV absorbance on a Nanodrop 2000c.

A word on this clone: Its antigen specificity is not known. The sample holds no much larger clone one base away, and base qualities are not on file.

The chain employs TRBV2 and TRBJ1-2; a weak D assignment points to TRBD1 (6 bases agree). This sequence was found in a man aged 18 to 29 in good health. Sequencing input: naive CD4+ T cells sorted from blood. The cell subset or site label corresponds to: CD45RA+ positively selected. The CDR3 has the sequence CASSVDRLFRYNYGYTF. The nucleotide sequence reads as follows: TGTGCCAGCAGTGTTGACAGGTTATTCCGGTATAACTATGGCTACACCTTC. The entire variable domain, with the stretches around the CDR3 drawn from the reference TRBV2 and TRBJ1-2 proteins, is EPEVTQTPSHQVTQMGQEVILRCVPISNHLYFYWYRQILGQKVEFLVSFYNNEISEKSEIFDDQFSVERPDGSNFTLKIRSTKLEDSAMYFCASSVDRLFRYNYGYTFGSGTRLTVV.